The clone carrying this TCR beta chain came up many times. Its antigen remains unidentified. Unique molecular identifiers were attached to individual cDNA molecules. TCRdb used MiXCR to reprocess the 5' RACE reads, holding one entry per CDR3 protein. Altogether 60,000 to 75,000 distinct CDR3 sequences are present, around 10% being singletons, with the ten largest covering 4% to 5%. Germline lookup yields CDR1 SGHAT and CDR2 FQNNGV. V lost 1 base, J lost 4 bases, and 6 bases stayed unmatched. The CDR3 is 15 amino acids. The sample comes from a study of early T cells in non-severe SARS-CoV-2 infection. Overall study results and limits: A preference for anti-spike CD8 responses marked VDJdb matching, which missed private and CD4 specificities.

The sample taken for sequencing was whole blood. The rearrangement uses TRBV11-2 and TRBJ1-2, with 7 bases fitting TRBD1. The receptor was derived from an adult who was a healthcare worker with PCR-confirmed SARS-CoV-2 infection or an uninfected control (not recorded which). The CDR3 DNA reads TGTGCCAGCAGCTTAGTTGGAGGGGGCGGCTATGGCTACACCTTC. As protein: CASSLVGGGGYGYTF.